These T cell receptor beta chains were read from a single sample in a study. TCRdb itself ran the 5' RACE reads through MiXCR, one entry per CDR3 protein. The sample lists about 57,000 distinct CDR3 sequences; around 24% were seen once. The sample was tumor-infiltrating Tregs sorted from the breast tumor. The receptors come from a female donor with breast cancer. Both conserved end residues are part of each CDR3. D genes are given only for firm matches. A clone size is listed for some rows: how often the clone was seen (once, few, many), or a class if it is expanded.

j_call: TRBJ2-1
clone_size: few
cdr3_length: 16
v_call: TRBV4-3
d_call: .
cdr3_nt: TGCGCCAGCAGCCAAGATCGACGACCTACCTCCAATGAGCAGTTCTTC
cdr3_aa: CASSQDRRPTSNEQFF

j_call: TRBJ1-4
clone_size: .
cdr3_length: 14
v_call: TRBV7-9
d_call: .
cdr3_nt: TGTGCCAGCAGCTTACAGGGGAGTTTTGAAAAACTGTTTTTT
cdr3_aa: CASSLQGSFEKLFF

j_call: TRBJ2-3
clone_size: .
cdr3_length: 14
v_call: TRBV28
d_call: .
cdr3_nt: TGTGCCAGCGGTGGGGAGGGGGCCACAGATACGCAGTATTTT
cdr3_aa: CASGGEGATDTQYF

j_call: TRBJ1-5
clone_size: .
cdr3_length: 18
v_call: TRBV6-1
d_call: .
cdr3_nt: TGTGCCAGCAGTGCACGACCAGGGATGGCCGTAAGGAATCAGCCCCAGCATTTT
cdr3_aa: CASSARPGMAVRNQPQHF

j_call: TRBJ1-2
clone_size: many
cdr3_length: 12
v_call: TRBV6-2/TRBV6-3
d_call: .
cdr3_nt: TGTGCCAGCAGTTTCGGGACCTATGGCTACACCTTC
cdr3_aa: CASSFGTYGYTF

j_call: TRBJ2-1
clone_size: few
cdr3_length: 14
v_call: TRBV28
d_call: TRBD2
cdr3_nt: TGTGCCAGCAGTGGTAGCGGGAGGGGCGGTGAGCAGTTCTTC
cdr3_aa: CASSGSGRGGEQFF

j_call: TRBJ2-3
clone_size: .
cdr3_length: 14
v_call: TRBV20-1
d_call: .
cdr3_nt: TGCAGTGCTACGGGAGCAGGGGGCACAGATACGCAGTATTTT
cdr3_aa: CSATGAGGTDTQYF

j_call: TRBJ1-2
clone_size: many
cdr3_length: 13
v_call: TRBV9
d_call: .
cdr3_nt: TGTGCCAGCAGCGAGACAGATTACTATGGCTACACCTTC
cdr3_aa: CASSETDYYGYTF

j_call: TRBJ2-1
clone_size: .
cdr3_length: 14
v_call: TRBV5-1
d_call: .
cdr3_nt: TGCGCCAGCAGCTTCCAAGAAACATACAATGAGCAGTTCTTC
cdr3_aa: CASSFQETYNEQFF

j_call: TRBJ2-3
clone_size: many
cdr3_length: 14
v_call: TRBV5-1
d_call: .
cdr3_nt: TGCGCCAGCAGTCCAGGCGTCCGGGCAGATACGCAGTATTTT
cdr3_aa: CASSPGVRADTQYF

j_call: TRBJ2-2
clone_size: .
cdr3_length: 14
v_call: TRBV5-5
d_call: TRBD2
cdr3_nt: TGTGCCAGCAGCCGACTAGCGGGAGATGGGGAGCTGTTTTTT
cdr3_aa: CASSRLAGDGELFF

j_call: TRBJ2-5
clone_size: many
cdr3_length: 16
v_call: TRBV5-1
d_call: .
cdr3_nt: TGCGCCAGCAGCTTGGGCTCCAAGGGGAGTACAGAGACCCAGTACTTC
cdr3_aa: CASSLGSKGSTETQYF

j_call: TRBJ2-3
clone_size: .
cdr3_length: 18
v_call: TRBV6-1
d_call: TRBD2
cdr3_nt: TGTGCCAGCAGTGAACGAGATCCGGGACTAGCGCAGGCAGATACGCAGTATTTT
cdr3_aa: CASSERDPGLAQADTQYF

j_call: TRBJ2-2
clone_size: .
cdr3_length: 13
v_call: TRBV11-2
d_call: .
cdr3_nt: TGTGCCAGCAGCTTACAGAACACCGGGGAGCTGTTTTTT
cdr3_aa: CASSLQNTGELFF

j_call: TRBJ1-4
clone_size: few
cdr3_length: 15
v_call: TRBV7-6
d_call: .
cdr3_nt: TGTGCCAGCAGACAGGCCGGGGACATAGTCGGAAAACTGTTTTTT
cdr3_aa: CASRQAGDIVGKLFF

j_call: TRBJ2-5
clone_size: few
cdr3_length: 13
v_call: TRBV6-5
d_call: .
cdr3_nt: TGTGCCAGCACCCCCCCAGGGCGGGAGACCCAGTACTTC
cdr3_aa: CASTPPGRETQYF

j_call: TRBJ2-3
clone_size: .
cdr3_length: 16
v_call: TRBV4-3
d_call: .
cdr3_nt: TGCGCCAGCAGTTCCGGACTCTCAAAGGTGCCAGATACGCAGTATTTT
cdr3_aa: CASSSGLSKVPDTQYF

j_call: TRBJ1-1
clone_size: few
cdr3_length: 15
v_call: TRBV20-1
d_call: .
cdr3_nt: TGCAGTGCTGTATCAGGGCCACCTCTGAACACTGAAGCTTTCTTT
cdr3_aa: CSAVSGPPLNTEAFF

j_call: TRBJ2-7
clone_size: .
cdr3_length: 13
v_call: TRBV20-1
d_call: .
cdr3_nt: TGCAGTGCATTGGCGGGAAGTATCTACGAGCAGTACTTC
cdr3_aa: CSALAGSIYEQYF

j_call: TRBJ1-3
clone_size: .
cdr3_length: 18
v_call: TRBV5-1
d_call: .
cdr3_nt: TGCGCCAGCAGCTTTCAACCAAGAACGACTGGCTCTGGAAACACCATATATTTT
cdr3_aa: CASSFQPRTTGSGNTIYF

j_call: TRBJ1-1
clone_size: .
cdr3_length: 15
v_call: TRBV24-1
d_call: TRBD1
cdr3_nt: TGTGCCACCAGTGAGGGGACAGGGAGGGACACTGAAGCTTTCTTT
cdr3_aa: CATSEGTGRDTEAFF

j_call: TRBJ2-1
clone_size: .
cdr3_length: 14
v_call: TRBV29-1
d_call: TRBD1
cdr3_nt: TGCAGCGTTGGGAGGGACAGGGGGCCCGGTGAGCAGTTCTTC
cdr3_aa: CSVGRDRGPGEQFF

j_call: TRBJ1-1
clone_size: few
cdr3_length: 15
v_call: TRBV15
d_call: TRBD1
cdr3_nt: TGTGCCACCAGCAGAGAACAGGGGGCGTCCACTGAAGCTTTCTTT
cdr3_aa: CATSREQGASTEAFF

j_call: TRBJ1-3
clone_size: few
cdr3_length: 15
v_call: TRBV7-8
d_call: .
cdr3_nt: TGTGCCAGCAGCTTACGATGGGGGACTGGAAACACCATATATTTT
cdr3_aa: CASSLRWGTGNTIYF

j_call: TRBJ2-1
clone_size: .
cdr3_length: 12
v_call: TRBV5-1
d_call: .
cdr3_nt: TGCGCCAGCAGCCTGGAAGGGTTCGAGCAGTTCTTC
cdr3_aa: CASSLEGFEQFF

j_call: TRBJ1-4
clone_size: .
cdr3_length: 14
v_call: TRBV4-2
d_call: TRBD1
cdr3_nt: TGTGCCAGCAGCCAAGATCCACTTCTCGGGACAGCGGTTTTT
cdr3_aa: CASSQDPLLGTAVF

j_call: TRBJ2-1
clone_size: .
cdr3_length: 12
v_call: TRBV20-1
d_call: TRBD2
cdr3_nt: TGCAGTGCTCCTTCAATAACGGGAGGGCCGTTCTTC
cdr3_aa: CSAPSITGGPFF

j_call: TRBJ1-5
clone_size: many
cdr3_length: 12
v_call: TRBV12-3/TRBV12-4
d_call: .
cdr3_nt: TGTGCCAGCAGAAAGCCCAATCAGCCCCAGCATTTT
cdr3_aa: CASRKPNQPQHF

j_call: TRBJ1-2
clone_size: .
cdr3_length: 15
v_call: TRBV5-4
d_call: .
cdr3_nt: TGTGCCGGCAGCTTGGTGGACAGTCCTTACTATGGCTACACCTTC
cdr3_aa: CAGSLVDSPYYGYTF

j_call: TRBJ2-7
clone_size: medium-sized
cdr3_length: 13
v_call: TRBV20-1
d_call: TRBD2
cdr3_nt: TGCAGTGCTTCGGGACTAGCGGTTTACGAGCAGTACTTC
cdr3_aa: CSASGLAVYEQYF